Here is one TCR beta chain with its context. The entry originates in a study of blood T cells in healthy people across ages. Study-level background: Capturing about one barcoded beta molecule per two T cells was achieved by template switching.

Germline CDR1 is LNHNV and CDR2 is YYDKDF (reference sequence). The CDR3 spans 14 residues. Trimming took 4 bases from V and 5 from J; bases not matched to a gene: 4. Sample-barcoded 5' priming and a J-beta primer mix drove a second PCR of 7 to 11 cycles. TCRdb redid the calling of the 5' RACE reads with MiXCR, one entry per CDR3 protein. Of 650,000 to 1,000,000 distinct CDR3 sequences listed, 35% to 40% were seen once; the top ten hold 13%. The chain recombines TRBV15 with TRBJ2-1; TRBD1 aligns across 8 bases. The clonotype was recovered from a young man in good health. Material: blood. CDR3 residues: CATSTDRGNNEQFF. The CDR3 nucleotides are TGTGCCACCAGCACCGACAGGGGAAACAATGAGCAGTTCTTC.